The 16 T cell receptor beta chains below come from one sample, sequenced in a study of CD8 T cells in Susac syndrome. Random hexamers primed reverse transcription of about 0.45 to 1 ug RNA. Each CDR3 protein is one row after TCRdb ran MiXCR on the immunoSEQ multiplex PCR reads. The table lists some 170,000 distinct CDR3 sequences, around 94% of them singletons. Sequenced sample: CD4+ T cells from PBMCs. The receptors were gathered from a human donor with Susac syndrome.

This chain uses TRBV12-3 or TRBV12-4 with TRBJ1-2; a weak D match, TRBD1 (6 bases). The CDR3 extends over 13 amino acids. V was trimmed by 6 bases and J by 3 bases, leaving 11 bases between them. The CDR3 DNA follows: TGTGCCAGCAGGTTACAGGGAGACTATGGCTACACCTTC. Translation: CASRLQGDYGYTF.

This clonotype was seen just once. The junction and the germline gene differ at one end; a read error may be behind it. The CDR3 bases are TGTGCTAGCAGCTCGACAGGGCAGGGAGAGACCCAGTACTTC. Protein: CASSSTGQGETQYF. The chain links TRBV7-7 to TRBJ2-5; 7 bases align to TRBD1. The germline V gene encodes CDR1 SSHAT and CDR2 FNYEAQ (reference sequence). This CDR3 has 14 residues.

The gene calls are TRBV6-2 or TRBV6-3 and TRBJ1-5; the D gene is possibly TRBD1 (6 bases). The germline V and J ends were trimmed by 3 bases and 2 bases, with 8 bases remaining between them. Germline-derived CDR1 and CDR2 are MNHEY and SVGEGT. The CDR3 has 14 residues. CDR3 nucleotides: TGTGCCAGCAGTTATGAGGGGGGCAATCAGCCCCAGCATTTT. Amino acid sequence: CASSYEGGNQPQHF.

J is TRBJ1-1 and V is TRBV28; D gene ambiguous. Trimming removed 5 bases at V and 3 bases at J, with 13 bases between. This CDR3 region has 14 residues. Germline-derived CDR1 and CDR2 are MDHEN and SYDVKM. DNA for the CDR3: TGTGCCAGCAGTCCCGCGGTCGCGCACACTGAAGCTTTCTTT. Translation gives CASSPAVAHTEAFF.

The chain combines TRBV6-5 with TRBJ1-1; D uncertain. The CDR3 runs 11 residues. Trimming took 8 bases from V and 3 from J, leaving 7 bases between them. Germline V gene data show CDR1 as MNHEY and CDR2 as SVGAGI. CDR3 nucleotide sequence: TGTGCCAGCGGGGATTACACTGAAGCTTTCTTT. Amino acids: CASGDYTEAFF.

The chain combines TRBV19 with TRBJ2-6; no clear D gene. Germline V gene sequence: CDR1 LNHDA, CDR2 SQIVND (reference sequence). V was cut by 2 bases and J by 0 bases, with 5 bases left in between. The CDR3 is 15 amino acids. CDR3 sequence reads: CASSIQASGANVLTF. The CDR3 bases are TGTGCCAGTAGTATACAGGCCTCTGGGGCCAACGTCCTGACTTTC. Full variable domain (rest looked up from reference TRBV19 and TRBJ2-6): DGGITQSPKYLFRKEGQNVTLSCEQNLNHDAMYWYRQDPGQGLRLIYYSQIVNDFQKGDIAEGYSVSREKKESFPLTVTSAQKNPTAFYLCASSIQASGANVLTFGAGSRLTVL.

The chain has TRBV2 and TRBJ1-5; TRBD1 matches 9 bases. Looked up from germline, CDR1 is SNHLY and CDR2 is FYNNEI. The CDR3 spans 14 residues. The junction had 4 bases not matched to a gene; V was cut back by 7 bases and J by 3 bases. The CDR3 sequence is CASNGDRANQPQHF. Here the CDR3 DNA reads TGTGCCAGCAACGGGGACAGGGCCAATCAGCCCCAGCATTTT.

The V gene is TRBV6-6, the J gene TRBJ1-4; D remains ambiguous. Germline V lookup: CDR1 MNHNY, CDR2 SVGAGI (reference sequence). The CDR3 contains 15 residues. Trimming pared 6 bases from V and 4 bases from J, leaving 15 bases between. The CDR3 loop reads CASSPSGSYNEKLFF. The CDR3 DNA follows: TGTGCCAGCAGCCCCTCCGGCAGTTATAATGAAAAACTGTTTTTT.

The rearrangement uses TRBV20-1 and TRBJ2-7; 7 nucleotides line up with TRBD1. The CDR3 covers 14 residues. Trimming at V came to 6 bases and at J to 2 bases, leaving 10 bases not matched to a gene. Looked up from germline, CDR1 is DFQATT and CDR2 is SNEGSKA (reference sequence). CDR3 protein: CSAMSSGQAYEQYF. The CDR3 DNA sequence: TGCAGTGCCATGAGCTCAGGACAGGCCTACGAGCAGTACTTC.

This chain connects TRBV3-1 to TRBJ1-3; D is ambiguous. There are 12 residues in the CDR3. Trimming removed 2 bases at V and 6 bases at J, with 5 bases between. Germline lookup yields CDR1 LGHDT and CDR2 YNNKEL (reference sequence). The CDR3 DNA follows: TGTGCCAGCAGCCAATGGGCAAACACCATATATTTT. This gives the protein CASSQWANTIYF.

J is TRBJ1-1 and V is TRBV7-9; D remains ambiguous. This CDR3 is 14 amino acids long. CDR1 is SEHNR, CDR2 FQNEAQ, per germline (reference sequence). V lost 0 bases to trimming and J lost 5 bases, with 10 bases between them. In nucleotides, the CDR3 is TGTGCCAGCAGCTTAGCAGGGAGGGAAACTGAAGCTTTCTTT. Its protein product is CASSLAGRETEAFF.

The chain recombines TRBV18 with TRBJ2-6; 8 positions match TRBD1. The germline V gene has CDR1 KGHSH and CDR2 LQKENI. V lost 3 bases, J lost 1 base, and 8 bases stayed unmatched. This CDR3 spans 18 amino acids. CDR3 amino acids: CASSPRTGWFSGANVLTF. The CDR3 coding sequence is TGTGCCAGCTCACCGAGGACAGGGTGGTTTTCTGGGGCCAACGTCCTGACTTTC.

This chain connects TRBV30 to TRBJ1-6; D gene uncertain. The CDR3 sequence is 13 residues long. The ends were cut back, 0 bases at V and 6 bases at J, with 6 bases in the middle. Germline-derived CDR1 and CDR2 are GTSNPN and SVGIG (reference sequence). The CDR3 loop reads CAWSVRPNSPLHF. CDR3 nucleotides: TGTGCCTGGAGTGTACGTCCTAATTCACCCCTCCACTTT.

The V gene is TRBV21-1, the J gene TRBJ2-1; the table's D call TRBD1 went unverified against the DNA. TRBV21-1 is tagged as a pseudogene. CDR3 length: 15 residues. The CDR3 DNA is TGTGCCAGCAGCAAAGTTGGGGCAGCCTACAATGAGCAGTTCTTC. Translated: CASSKVGAAYNEQFF.

The sample holds a few counts of this clonotype. V gene TRBV29-1 combines with J gene TRBJ1-2; TRBD1 aligns across 7 bases. Germline-derived CDR1 and CDR2 are SQVTM and ANQGSEA. The CDR3 is made up of 14 amino acids. Losses at the gene ends were 1 base for V and 5 bases for J; bases not matched to a gene: 7. CDR3 region: CSVEGTGEGYGYTF. The CDR3 nucleotides are TGCAGCGTTGAAGGCACAGGGGAGGGGTATGGCTACACCTTC.

V is TRBV20-1 and J is TRBJ2-3; D gene ambiguous. Looked up from germline, CDR1 is DFQATT and CDR2 is SNEGSKA (reference sequence). The CDR3 extends over 13 amino acids. V lost 7 bases, J lost 0 bases, and 11 bases lay in between. Here the CDR3 reads CSEGRRSTDTQYF. The CDR3 DNA follows: TGCAGTGAGGGCAGGAGAAGCACAGATACGCAGTATTTT.